Listed here are 16 T cell receptor beta chains from one sample, sequenced in a study of shared clonotypes between healthy human individuals. Some clones are missing from TCRdb's copy, which holds only in-frame ones; the method was immunoSEQ multiplex PCR. Of 950,000 to 1,300,000 clones in the sample, roughly 80% are singletons; the top ten hold roughly 1.4%. Sequencing was done on a sample of memory CD4+ T cells sorted from blood. This sample's subset: CD45RA-negative fraction. Receptors originate from a man aged 18 to 29 in good health.

This clone was seen more than once but under ten times. The V gene is TRBV11-2, the J gene TRBJ1-5, with unresolved D. The CDR3 extends over 16 amino acids. V lost 3 bases to trimming and J lost 7 bases, with 19 bases between them. Germline assignment: CDR1 SGHAT and CDR2 FQNNGV. CDR3 in amino acids: CASSFGDGMGLQPQHF. As DNA, the CDR3 is TGTGCCAGCAGCTTTGGAGATGGGATGGGATTACAGCCCCAGCATTTT.

The chain carries TRBV4-3 and TRBJ1-4; 8 bases match TRBD1. CDR1 and CDR2 (germline): LGHNA, YSLEER. J was trimmed by 5 bases and V by 3 bases; bases with no gene match: 8. This CDR3 has 16 amino acids. CDR3 protein: CASSHGTGTGNEKLFF. CDR3 nucleotide sequence: TGCGCCAGCAGCCATGGAACCGGGACAGGAAATGAAAAACTGTTTTTT.

This rearrangement joins TRBV28 to TRBJ2-7, with a weak D call TRBD1 (5 bases). V was shortened by 5 bases and J by 1 base, with 15 bases between the two germline ends. Germline loops: CDR1 MDHEN, CDR2 SYDVKM. The length of the CDR3 is 15 residues. The CDR3 nucleotides are TGTGCCAGCAGTGCCCCCAGGGTGTCATCCTACGAGCAGTACTTC. Translated: CASSAPRVSSYEQYF.

The J gene is TRBJ2-5, the V gene TRBV7-2; the match to TRBD2 covers 13 bases. CDR1 and CDR2 from the germline V gene are SGHTA and FQGNSA. J lost 7 bases, V lost 5 bases, and 16 bases had no gene match. The CDR3 extends over 18 amino acids. The CDR3 loop reads CASSPRGTSGDDRGTQYF. The CDR3 DNA reads as TGTGCCAGCAGCCCGAGGGGGACTAGCGGGGACGACCGTGGGACCCAGTACTTC. Drawing the rest from reference TRBV7-2 and TRBJ2-5, the complete variable domain is GAGVSQSPSNKVTEKGKDVELRCDPISGHTALYWYRQSLGQGLEFLIYFQGNSAPDKSGLPSDRFSAERTGGSVSTLTIQRTQQEDSAVYLCASSPRGTSGDDRGTQYFGPGTRLLVL.

The chain recombines TRBV19 with TRBJ1-3, with D tentatively TRBD1 (6 bases). The CDR3 runs to 16 residues. Trimming shortened V by 4 bases and J by 0 bases, and 13 bases separated the two germline ends. The germline CDR1 and CDR2 sequences are LNHDA and SQIVND (reference sequence). CDR3 bases: TGTGCCAGTAGTAAGACAGGCCCTTACTCTGGAAACACCATATATTTT. Translating it yields CASSKTGPYSGNTIYF.

The V gene is TRBV19, the J gene TRBJ2-1; D gene uncertain. Trimming left V 4 bases short and J 4 bases short, with 5 bases between. CDR1 and CDR2 from the germline V gene are LNHDA and SQIVND (reference sequence). The CDR3 consists of 12 residues. Written as DNA, the CDR3 is TGTGCCAGTAGTAGACGATACAATGAGCAGTTCTTC. Its protein product is CASSRRYNEQFF.

The J gene is TRBJ1-1, the V gene TRBV20-1; D unresolved. Between the trimmed V and J ends, which lost 7 bases and 4 bases, there was a span of 10 bases. There are 11 residues in the CDR3. Germline V gene sequence: CDR1 DFQATT, CDR2 SNEGSKA (reference sequence). CDR3 coding DNA: TGCAGTGGTAGGGCGGCCACTGAAGCTTTCTTT. Amino acids: CSGRAATEAFF.

This clone was observed a few times. The gene calls are TRBV30 and TRBJ2-7; possible D gene TRBD1, 5 bases. V was clipped by 4 bases and J by 1 base, with 8 bases between them. Germline CDR1 GTSNPN, CDR2 SVGIG (reference sequence). The CDR3 is made up of 12 amino acids. The chain's CDR3 is CAWTGRSYEQYF. In DNA form, the CDR3 reads TGTGCCTGGACAGGGCGATCCTACGAGCAGTACTTC. The full variable domain, in which reference TRBV30 and TRBJ2-7 provide the parts outside the CDR3, is SQTIHQWPATLVQPVGSPLSLECTVEGTSNPNLYWYRQAAGRGLQLLFYSVGIGQISSEVPQNLSASRPQDRQFILSSKKLLLSDSGFYLCAWTGRSYEQYFGPGTRLTVT.

The rearrangement uses TRBV29-1 and TRBJ1-1; a weak D match, TRBD1 (5 bases). Germline V gene sequence: CDR1 SQVTM, CDR2 ANQGSEA. This CDR3 spans 14 amino acids. V lost 4 bases, J lost 5 bases, and 17 bases lay in between. CDR3 sequence: CSVVVILKGTEAFF. The CDR3 nucleotides read TGCAGCGTTGTAGTTATACTCAAGGGGACTGAAGCTTTCTTT.

The chain uses TRBV4-1 and TRBJ2-1, with 12 bases aligning to TRBD2. Germline V gives CDR1 MGHRA, CDR2 YSYEKL. The J segment lost 5 bases and the V segment lost 3 bases, leaving 2 bases of the junction unmatched. CDR3 length: 15 amino acids. The CDR3 spells CASSHGLAGHNEQFF. DNA of the CDR3: TGCGCCAGCAGCCACGGACTAGCGGGACACAATGAGCAGTTCTTC.

In regard to this clone: Other DNA sequences in this sample translate to the same CDR3. This chain joins TRBV6-5 and TRBJ2-5; 7 bases match TRBD2. Per the germline V gene, CDR1 is MNHEY and CDR2 is SVGAGI. V trimming: 8 bases; J trimming: 8 bases; junction bases outside the gene matches: 5. CDR3 length: 11 amino acids. CDR3 residues: CASLRGETQYF. The CDR3 region has the DNA TGTGCCAGCCTCCGGGGGGAAACCCAGTACTTC.

The chain carries TRBV18 and TRBJ2-5; D is ambiguous. Trimming cost V 0 bases and J 2 bases, with 10 bases left between them. Germline CDR1 reads KGHSH; CDR2 reads LQKENI. The CDR3 is made up of 15 amino acids. The CDR3 protein is CASSPPSLGQETQYF. The CDR3 DNA sequence: TGTGCCAGCTCACCACCGAGTCTGGGGCAAGAGACCCAGTACTTC.

This chain links TRBV10-1 with TRBJ2-2; possible D gene TRBD2, 5 bases. The CDR3 loop spans 14 amino acids. Trimming cost V 4 bases and J 6 bases, with 12 bases left between them. CDR1 and CDR2 from the germline V gene are WNHNN and SYGVQD (reference sequence). Written as DNA, the CDR3 is TGCGCCAGCAGTGGGACTCGGGCGGCCGGGGAGCTGTTTTTT. Its translation: CASSGTRAAGELFF.

The chain has TRBV9 and TRBJ2-2; no firm D call. The CDR3 totals 14 residues. Germline CDR1 is SGDLS and CDR2 is YYNGEE. Trimming stripped 4 bases from V and 0 bases from J, with 7 bases between. CDR3: CASSLAANTGELFF. The CDR3 bases are TGTGCCAGCAGCTTGGCAGCGAACACCGGGGAGCTGTTTTTT.

This clone was seen a few times. The chain is built from TRBV30 and TRBJ2-6; possibly TRBD1 for D (5 bases). V was clipped by 1 base and J by 4 bases, with 11 bases between them. CDR3 length: 15 residues. Germline CDR1 GTSNPN, CDR2 SVGIG (reference sequence). The CDR3 reads CAWSGRVSGANVLTF. The CDR3 bases are TGTGCCTGGAGTGGCAGGGTCTCCGGGGCCAACGTCCTGACTTTC. Complete variable domain (other parts from reference TRBV30 and TRBJ2-6): SQTIHQWPATLVQPVGSPLSLECTVEGTSNPNLYWYRQAAGRGLQLLFYSVGIGQISSEVPQNLSASRPQDRQFILSSKKLLLSDSGFYLCAWSGRVSGANVLTFGAGSRLTVL.

The chain employs TRBV7-2 and TRBJ2-1; no reliable D call. Trimming cost V 5 bases and J 9 bases, with 20 bases left between them. Germline V CDR1 and CDR2: SGHTA, FQGNSA. The CDR3 extends over 15 amino acids. The CDR3 coding sequence is TGTGCCAGCAGCCTCCGGAGTCGGTTAAACTTTGAGCAGTTCTTC. Amino acids: CASSLRSRLNFEQFF.